One and the same sample provided the 29 T cell receptor beta chains below, sequenced in a study of shared clonotypes between healthy human individuals. The table came from immunoSEQ multiplex PCR; TCRdb's copy has only in-frame clones and leaves some out. The sample holds approximately 1,500,000 clones, 95% to 99% seen once. Sequencing was done on a sample of naive CD4+ T cells sorted from blood. The subset here: CD45RA+ positively selected. These receptors originate from a man younger than 45 in good health.

V gene TRBV2 combines with J gene TRBJ2-1; 7 positions agree with TRBD2. The CDR3 length is 13 residues. J lost 8 bases, V lost 8 bases, and 9 bases had no gene match. Germline-derived CDR1 and CDR2 are SNHLY and FYNNEI. CDR3 nucleotide sequence: TGTGCCAGCCGGATAAGCGGGACGTATGAGCAGTTCTTC. It encodes CASRISGTYEQFF.

Concerning this clone: Other DNA sequences in this sample translate to the same CDR3. The chain carries TRBV5-1 and TRBJ2-3, with 7 bases fitting TRBD2. Germline V gene lookup returns CDR1 SGHRS and CDR2 YFSETQ. This CDR3 region has 13 residues. J gave up 6 bases and V 1 base, and 2 bases lay outside the gene matches. The CDR3 region is CASSLTSVDTQYF. DNA for the CDR3: TGCGCCAGCAGCTTGACTAGCGTGGATACGCAGTATTTT.

A single count supports this clone. The chain combines TRBV18 with TRBJ1-1; no definite D call. CDR3 length: 15 residues. V was cut by 3 bases and J by 0 bases, with 11 bases left in between. Germline CDR1 KGHSH, CDR2 LQKENI. The CDR3, as DNA: TGTGCCAGCTCACCGGACGCAGACATGAACACTGAAGCTTTCTTT. This sequence encodes CASSPDADMNTEAFF. Filled out from reference TRBV18 and TRBJ1-1, the complete variable domain reads NAGVMQNPRHLVRRRGQEARLRCSPMKGHSHVYWYRQLPEEGLKFMVYLQKENIIDESGMPKERFSAEFPKEGPSILRIQQVVRGDSAAYFCASSPDADMNTEAFFGQGTRLTVV.

The chain uses TRBV2 and TRBJ2-7; perhaps TRBD1 as D (6 bases). CDR1 is SNHLY, CDR2 FYNNEI, per germline. This CDR3 is 15 amino acids long. V lost 5 bases, J lost 11 bases, and 25 bases lay in between. DNA of the CDR3: TGTGCCAGCAGTCAAACTCGACAGGCAGGTTCATTGAAGTACTTC. Translating gives CASSQTRQAGSLKYF. The full variable domain, with the rest looked up from reference TRBV2 and TRBJ2-7, is EPEVTQTPSHQVTQMGQEVILRCVPISNHLYFYWYRQILGQKVEFLVSFYNNEISEKSEIFDDQFSVERPDGSNFTLKIRSTKLEDSAMYFCASSQTRQAGSLKYFGPGTRLTVT.

The genes are TRBV9 and TRBJ1-2; weak D call: TRBD1 (5 bases). Germline-derived CDR1 and CDR2 are SGDLS and YYNGEE. Trimming stripped 3 bases from V and 6 bases from J, with 6 bases between. The CDR3 is 11 residues long. CDR3 amino acids: CASSAGDGYTF. CDR3 DNA: TGTGCCAGCAGCGCGGGGGATGGCTACACCTTC.

This chain links TRBV5-1 with TRBJ1-2; no clear D. V lost 4 bases and J lost 4, with 17 bases in between. CDR1 and CDR2 from the germline V gene are SGHRS and YFSETQ. CDR3 length: 15 residues. The CDR3 DNA follows: TGCGCCAGCAGCCCCGGGCAGAGCGGAGCCTATGGCTACACCTTC. Protein: CASSPGQSGAYGYTF.

The chain combines TRBV29-1 with TRBJ2-7; unclear D gene. V shed 6 bases and J shed 4 bases, with 7 bases lying between them. Germline loops: CDR1 SQVTM, CDR2 ANQGSEA. There are 10 residues in the CDR3. The DNA of the CDR3 is TGCAGCGTGAAGGAATACGAGCAGTACTTC. Translation: CSVKEYEQYF.

The chain has TRBV2 and TRBJ2-2; 14 nucleotides line up with TRBD2. Losses at the gene ends were 5 bases for V and 8 bases for J; bases not matched to a gene: 4. The V gene's germline CDR1 is SNHLY and CDR2 FYNNEI. The CDR3 has 15 residues. CDR3 DNA sequence: TGTGCCAGCAGTAGAGGGACTAGCGGGAGAGGGGAGCTGTTTTTT. It is translated as CASSRGTSGRGELFF.

V and J are TRBV29-1 and TRBJ2-7; 8 nucleotides match TRBD2. Germline CDR1 reads SQVTM; CDR2 reads ANQGSEA. The ends lost 6 bases at V and 6 bases at J; junction bases unmatched: 7. The CDR3 is 12 amino acids. The CDR3 nucleotides are TGCAGCGTCCTTAGCGGGAATCGCGAGCAGTACTTC. Translated: CSVLSGNREQYF.

The rearrangement links TRBV7-2 to TRBJ2-2; possible D gene TRBD1, 6 bases. The germline V and J ends were trimmed by 2 bases and 5 bases, with 9 bases remaining between them. The CDR3 is made up of 14 amino acids. Germline V gives CDR1 SGHTA, CDR2 FQGNSA. This CDR3 reads CASSLKGGTGELFF. For the CDR3, the DNA is TGTGCCAGCAGCTTAAAAGGGGGAACCGGGGAGCTGTTTTTT.

The chain carries TRBV5-1 and TRBJ2-5; tentatively, D is TRBD2 (6 bases). CDR1 and CDR2 (germline): SGHRS, YFSETQ. V was shortened by 1 base and J by 5 bases, with 12 bases between the two germline ends. CDR3 length: 14 amino acids. The CDR3 sequence is CASSLRRVRETQYF. The CDR3 region has the DNA TGCGCCAGCAGCTTGAGGAGGGTTCGGGAGACCCAGTACTTC.

The rearrangement links TRBV2 to TRBJ2-5, with D perhaps matching TRBD1 (6 bases). CDR1 is SNHLY, CDR2 FYNNEI, per germline. This CDR3 contains 12 residues. The V and J ends lost 7 bases and 7 bases respectively, with 13 bases between them. Here the CDR3 reads CASTGDSRTQYF. CDR3 sequence (DNA): TGTGCCAGCACAGGGGATAGTCGGACCCAGTACTTC.

The rearrangement links TRBV10-3 to TRBJ2-1, with TRBD2 as a possible D gene (5 bases). CDR3 length: 14 residues. Germline loops: CDR1 ENHRY, CDR2 SYGVKD. Trimming cost V 4 bases and J 7 bases, with 14 bases left between them. CDR3 sequence: CAISVLKGGNEQFF. CDR3 coding DNA: TGTGCCATCAGTGTACTGAAGGGCGGGAATGAGCAGTTCTTC.

This rearrangement joins TRBV6-5 to TRBJ1-2; the D gene is possibly TRBD1 (5 bases). The CDR3 length is 13 residues. The V gene lost 5 bases and the J gene lost 8 bases, with 15 bases spanning the gap. CDR1 is MNHEY and CDR2 is SVGAGI in the germline V gene. The CDR3: CASSQGRWGGYTF. The CDR3, as DNA: TGTGCCAGCAGTCAGGGACGGTGGGGAGGCTACACCTTC.

The chain uses TRBV7-9 and TRBJ2-1, with 8 bases identical to TRBD1. CDR1 is SEHNR, CDR2 FQNEAQ, per germline (reference sequence). V lost 3 bases, J lost 5 bases, and 15 bases stayed unmatched. CDR3 length equals 18 residues. The CDR3 DNA sequence: TGTGCCAGCAGCTTTTTTCGAGGGCAGGGGGCCCAAAACAATGAGCAGTTCTTC. Its protein product is CASSFFRGQGAQNNEQFF. Based on the CDR3 plus reference TRBV7-9 and TRBJ2-1, the full variable domain is DTGVSQNPRHKITKRGQNVTFRCDPISEHNRLYWYRQTLGQGPEFLTYFQNEAQLEKSRLLSDRFSAERPKGSFSTLEIQRTEQGDSAMYLCASSFFRGQGAQNNEQFFGPGTRLTVL.

This chain uses TRBV19 with TRBJ2-3; 7 bases are shared with TRBD2. CDR3 size: 17 residues. Germline trimming cut 4 bases from V and 2 bases from J; bases unmatched to any gene: 12. Germline CDR1 is LNHDA and CDR2 is SQIVND (reference sequence). DNA of the CDR3: TGTGCCAGTAGTAGGCCCGCTGGACTAGAAACCACAGATACGCAGTATTTT. Encoded protein: CASSRPAGLETTDTQYF.

The rearrangement links TRBV7-9 to TRBJ2-1; 8 positions agree with TRBD2. The CDR3 runs to 14 residues. Germline CDR1 is SEHNR and CDR2 is FQNEAQ (reference sequence). V was clipped by 5 bases and J by 13 bases; unmatched bases: 13. The CDR3 DNA sequence: TGTGCCAGCAGCCCCCCCTCAATAGCGGGAACACAGTTCTTC. Protein product: CASSPPSIAGTQFF.

The V call is TRBV7-9, the J call TRBJ2-3; 8 nucleotides align to TRBD1. Trimming cost V 5 bases and J 3 bases; bases outside gene matches: 10. Per the germline V gene, CDR1 is SEHNR and CDR2 is FQNEAQ (reference sequence). The CDR3 has 16 amino acids. The CDR3 loop is CASSDQTGARTDTQYF. CDR3 nucleotides: TGTGCCAGCAGCGACCAGACAGGGGCTAGGACAGATACGCAGTATTTT.

The rearrangement uses TRBV19 and TRBJ1-5, with D possibly being TRBD1 (5 bases). Trimming took 6 bases from V and 1 from J, leaving 16 bases between them. Germline CDR1 LNHDA, CDR2 SQIVND (reference sequence). The CDR3 extends over 16 amino acids. The CDR3 DNA is TGTGCCAGTAGCTTCCCCGGGACGCTGAGCAATCAGCCCCAGCATTTT. Its protein is CASSFPGTLSNQPQHF.

V gene TRBV6-6 combines with J gene TRBJ2-7, with TRBD2 matching 9 bases. Germline CDR1 and CDR2: MNHNY and SVGAGI (reference sequence). Trimming cost V 6 bases and J 3 bases; bases outside gene matches: 6. The CDR3 is 14 amino acids. Written as DNA, the CDR3 is TGTGCCAGCAGCAAGACTAGCGGAGACTACGAGCAGTACTTC. Its translation is CASSKTSGDYEQYF.

CDR3 amino acids: CASSDQGEGSNQPQHF. CDR3 nucleotides: TGTGCCAGCAGCGATCAGGGGGAAGGAAGCAATCAGCCCCAGCATTTT. The rearrangement links TRBV7-8 to TRBJ1-5, with 7 bases that match TRBD1. The CDR3 sequence is 16 residues long. The germline V gene encodes CDR1 SGHVS and CDR2 FQNEAQ. Trimming took 5 bases from V and 1 from J; bases not matched to a gene: 8.

This chain's CDR3 is CASTILGQHEQYF. DNA for the CDR3: TGTGCCAGCACAATCTTGGGACAACACGAGCAGTACTTC. The chain combines TRBV18 with TRBJ2-7, with D possibly matching TRBD1 (6 bases). Germline V gene data show CDR1 as KGHSH and CDR2 as LQKENI. The CDR3 is made up of 13 amino acids. The germline V and J ends were trimmed by 8 bases and 5 bases, with 16 bases remaining between them.

The rearrangement joins TRBV29-1 to TRBJ1-1; D may be TRBD1 (6 bases). V lost 6 bases and J 3 bases, leaving 11 bases between the germline ends. CDR3 length: 12 residues. Germline-derived CDR1 and CDR2 are SQVTM and ANQGSEA. The CDR3 DNA is TGCAGCGTGGACAGCTTCGACACTGAAGCTTTCTTT. This encodes CSVDSFDTEAFF.

The chain uses TRBV6-6 and TRBJ1-2; a weak D match, TRBD1 (5 bases). V gave up 6 bases and J gave up 8 bases, with 10 bases separating them. The CDR3 totals 11 residues. In germline, CDR1 is MNHNY, CDR2 SVGAGI (reference sequence). The CDR3 spells CASSDSPGYTF. CDR3 DNA sequence: TGTGCCAGCAGCGACAGTCCGGGCTACACCTTC.

The rearrangement links TRBV13 to TRBJ2-7; D is uncertain. This CDR3 spans 14 amino acids. The V end was cut by 8 bases, the J end by 0 bases, with 14 bases between. Germline lookup yields CDR1 PRHDT and CDR2 FYEKMQ (reference sequence). In DNA form, the CDR3 reads TGTGCCAGCCCGACTCGACGTTACTCCTACGAGCAGTACTTC. Translation: CASPTRRYSYEQYF.

This chain uses TRBV27 with TRBJ1-2, with 7 positions matching TRBD1. Trimming removed 5 bases from V and 4 bases from J; junction bases left unmatched: 7. CDR1 is MNHEY, CDR2 SMNVEV, per germline (reference sequence). This CDR3 is built from 14 residues. The CDR3 nucleotides are TGTGCCAGCAGTACACGAACAGGGGTCTATGGCTACACCTTC. Translation: CASSTRTGVYGYTF.

V and J are TRBV28 and TRBJ2-5, with a weak D call TRBD1 (6 bases). V lost 7 bases to trimming and J lost 5 bases, with 32 bases between them. Germline V gives CDR1 MDHEN, CDR2 SYDVKM. The CDR3 runs 19 residues. In DNA, the CDR3 is TGTGCCAGCACCCAATCTTTGAAAAAGGGGCGCAGGGGCCGGGAGACCCAGTACTTC. Translated: CASTQSLKKGRRGRETQYF.

V and J are TRBV10-3 and TRBJ2-1; the D gene could be TRBD1 or TRBD2 (5 bases each). The CDR3 sequence is 13 residues long. The germline V and J ends were trimmed by 10 bases and 6 bases, with 16 bases remaining between them. Germline V gives CDR1 ENHRY, CDR2 SYGVKD. The CDR3 loop is CASRADGSNEQFF. The CDR3 DNA reads as TGTGCCAGCAGGGCGGATGGGAGCAATGAGCAGTTCTTC.

The gene calls are TRBV11-2 and TRBJ1-2; a possible D gene is TRBD1 (5 bases). Trimming cost V 1 base and J 8 bases, with 11 bases left between them. CDR1 and CDR2 (germline): SGHAT, FQNNGV. There are 13 residues in the CDR3. For the CDR3, the DNA is TGTGCCAGCAGCTTAGCTCAGGGAGAGGGCTACACCTTC. This gives the protein CASSLAQGEGYTF.